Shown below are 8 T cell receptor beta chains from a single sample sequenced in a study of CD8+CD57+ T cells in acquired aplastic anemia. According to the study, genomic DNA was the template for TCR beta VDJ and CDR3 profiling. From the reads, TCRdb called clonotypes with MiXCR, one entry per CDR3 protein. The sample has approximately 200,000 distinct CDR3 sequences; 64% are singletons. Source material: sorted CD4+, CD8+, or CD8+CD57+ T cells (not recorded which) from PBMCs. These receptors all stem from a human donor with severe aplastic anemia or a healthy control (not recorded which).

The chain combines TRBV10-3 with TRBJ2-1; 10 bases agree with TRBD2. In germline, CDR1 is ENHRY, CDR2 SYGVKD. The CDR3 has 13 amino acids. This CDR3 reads CAEGTSESDEQFF. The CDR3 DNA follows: TGTGCTGAAGGGACTAGCGAGAGCGATGAGCAGTTCTTC.

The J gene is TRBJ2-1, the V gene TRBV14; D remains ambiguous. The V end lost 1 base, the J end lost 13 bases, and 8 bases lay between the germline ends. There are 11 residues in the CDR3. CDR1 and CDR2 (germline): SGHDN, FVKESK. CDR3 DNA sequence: TGTGCCAGCAGCCAAGGCCTAGGACAGTTCTTC. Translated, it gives CASSQGLGQFF. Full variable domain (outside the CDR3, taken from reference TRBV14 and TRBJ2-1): EAGVTQFPSHSVIEKGQTVTLRCDPISGHDNLYWYRRVMGKEIKFLLHFVKESKQDESGMPNNRFLAERTGGTYSTLKVQPAELEDSGVYFCASSQGLGQFFGPGTRLTVL.

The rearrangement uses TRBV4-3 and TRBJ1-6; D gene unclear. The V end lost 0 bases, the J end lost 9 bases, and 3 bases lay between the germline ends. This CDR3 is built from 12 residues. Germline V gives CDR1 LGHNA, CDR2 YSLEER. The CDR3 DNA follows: TGCGCCAGCAGCCAAGAGGGTTCACCCCTCCACTTT. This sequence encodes CASSQEGSPLHF.

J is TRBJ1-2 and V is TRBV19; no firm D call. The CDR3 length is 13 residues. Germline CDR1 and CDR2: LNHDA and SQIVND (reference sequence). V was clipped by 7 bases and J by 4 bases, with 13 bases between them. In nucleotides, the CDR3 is TGTGCCAGTACCCCTAGGTCCCCCTATGGCTACACCTTC. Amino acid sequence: CASTPRSPYGYTF.

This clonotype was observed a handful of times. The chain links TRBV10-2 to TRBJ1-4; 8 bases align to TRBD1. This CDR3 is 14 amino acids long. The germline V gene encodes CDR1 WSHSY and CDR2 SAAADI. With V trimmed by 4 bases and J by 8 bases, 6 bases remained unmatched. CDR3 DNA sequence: TGCGCCAGCAGTGCGACAGGGGTCGAAGAAAAACTGTTTTTT. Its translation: CASSATGVEEKLFF.

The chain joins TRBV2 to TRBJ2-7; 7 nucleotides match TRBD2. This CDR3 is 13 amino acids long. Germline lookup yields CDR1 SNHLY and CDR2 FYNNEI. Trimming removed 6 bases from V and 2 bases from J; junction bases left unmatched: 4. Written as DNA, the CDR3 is TGTGCCAGCAGCGTCACTAGCGCCTACGAGCAGTACTTC. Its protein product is CASSVTSAYEQYF.

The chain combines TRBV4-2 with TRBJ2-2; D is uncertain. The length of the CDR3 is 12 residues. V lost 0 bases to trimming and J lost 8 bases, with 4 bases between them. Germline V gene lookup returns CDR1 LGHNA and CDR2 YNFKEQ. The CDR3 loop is CASSQEPGELFF. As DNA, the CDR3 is TGTGCCAGCAGCCAAGAGCCAGGGGAGCTGTTTTTT.

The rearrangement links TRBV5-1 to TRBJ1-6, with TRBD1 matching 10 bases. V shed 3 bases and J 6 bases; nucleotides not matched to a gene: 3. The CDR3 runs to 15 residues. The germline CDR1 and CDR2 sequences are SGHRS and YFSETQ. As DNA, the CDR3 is TGCGCCAGCAGCTGGGACAGGGGAAGTAATTCACCCCTCCACTTT. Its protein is CASSWDRGSNSPLHF.